This TCR beta chain originates from a study of OX40 agonist ivuxolimab in advanced cancers. Study outcomes and limitations: Low normalized T-cell clonal expansion was also seen in some nonresponders.

CDR3 size: 18 residues. Trimming removed 1 base from V and 6 bases from J; junction bases left unmatched: 10. Germline V gene data show CDR1 as MGHRA and CDR2 as YSYEKL. Sequencing was performed with immunoSEQ multiplex PCR; in TCRdb, only in-frame clones are kept and a portion is missing. The data hold tens of thousands of clones, with 81% observed a single time. As regards this clone: What it binds is unknown.

Sequencing used CD4+ or CD8+ T cells sorted from blood, obtained in a trial of the OX40 agonist ivuxolimab. This rearrangement joins TRBV4-1 to TRBJ2-1; 12 nucleotides match TRBD2. The clonotype comes from an adult with an advanced solid tumor such as melanoma, head and neck, liver or kidney cancer. CDR3 DNA sequence: TGCGCCAGCAGCCAAGGGGCCGTCTGGACTAGCGGGATCAATGAGCAGTTCTTC. Translation: CASSQGAVWTSGINEQFF.